The next 2 T cell receptor beta chains were all read from a single sample in a study of OX40 agonist ivuxolimab in advanced cancers. Assay: immunoSEQ multiplex PCR; the TCRdb copy retains only in-frame clones and omits some. The sample contains approximately 82,000 clones, around nine tenths of which appear only once. Source: CD4+ or CD8+ T cells sorted from blood, taken in a trial of the OX40 agonist ivuxolimab. Source of these receptors: an adult with an advanced solid tumor such as melanoma, head and neck, liver or kidney cancer.

The rearrangement uses TRBV7-2 and TRBJ2-2; TRBD2 agrees at 8 bases. This CDR3 region has 14 residues. After removal of 6 bases from V and 0 bases from J, the junction contained 0 bases not matched to a gene. Germline V gives CDR1 SGHTA, CDR2 FQGNSA. CDR3 nucleotides: TGTGCCAGCAGGACTAGCGCGAACACCGGGGAGCTGTTTTTT. Translated: CASRTSANTGELFF.

The DNA for the CDR3 is TGTGCCAGCAGCTACGGACGGACTAGCGGGAGGGGAAGCTCCTACGAGCAGTACTTC. Translated: CASSYGRTSGRGSSYEQYF. The J gene is TRBJ2-7, the V gene TRBV11-3, with 15 bases that match TRBD2. CDR1 is SGHNT, CDR2 YENEEA, per germline. The junction had 10 bases not matched to a gene; V was cut back by 4 bases and J by 0 bases. The CDR3 totals 19 residues.